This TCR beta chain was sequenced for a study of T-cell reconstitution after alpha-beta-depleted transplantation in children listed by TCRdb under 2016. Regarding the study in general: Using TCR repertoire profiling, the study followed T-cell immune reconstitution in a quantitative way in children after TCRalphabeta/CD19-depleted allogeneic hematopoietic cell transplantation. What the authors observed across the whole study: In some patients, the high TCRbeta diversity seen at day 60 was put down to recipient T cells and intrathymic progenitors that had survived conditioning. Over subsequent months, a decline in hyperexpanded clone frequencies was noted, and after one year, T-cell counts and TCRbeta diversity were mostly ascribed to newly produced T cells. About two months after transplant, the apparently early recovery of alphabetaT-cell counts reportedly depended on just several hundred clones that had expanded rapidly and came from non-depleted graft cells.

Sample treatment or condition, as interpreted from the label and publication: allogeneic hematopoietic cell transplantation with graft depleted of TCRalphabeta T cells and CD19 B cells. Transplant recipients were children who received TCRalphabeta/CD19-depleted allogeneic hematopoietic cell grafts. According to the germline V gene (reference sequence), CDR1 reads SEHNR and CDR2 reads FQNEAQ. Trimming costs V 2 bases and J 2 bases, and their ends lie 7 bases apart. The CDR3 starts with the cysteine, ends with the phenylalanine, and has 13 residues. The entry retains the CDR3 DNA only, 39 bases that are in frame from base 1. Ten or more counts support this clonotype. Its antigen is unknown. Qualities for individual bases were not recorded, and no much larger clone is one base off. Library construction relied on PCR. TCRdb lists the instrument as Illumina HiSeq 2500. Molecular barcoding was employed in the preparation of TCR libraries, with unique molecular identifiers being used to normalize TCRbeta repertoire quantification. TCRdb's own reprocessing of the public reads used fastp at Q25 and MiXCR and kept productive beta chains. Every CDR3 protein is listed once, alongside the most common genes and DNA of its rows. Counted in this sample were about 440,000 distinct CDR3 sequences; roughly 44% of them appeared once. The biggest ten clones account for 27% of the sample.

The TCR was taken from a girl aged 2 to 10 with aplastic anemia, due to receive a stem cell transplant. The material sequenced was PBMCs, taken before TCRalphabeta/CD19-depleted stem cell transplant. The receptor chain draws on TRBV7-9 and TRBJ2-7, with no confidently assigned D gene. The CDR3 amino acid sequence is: CASSLSLAYEQYF. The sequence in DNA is TGTGCCAGCAGCTTAAGTCTCGCCTACGAGCAGTACTTC.